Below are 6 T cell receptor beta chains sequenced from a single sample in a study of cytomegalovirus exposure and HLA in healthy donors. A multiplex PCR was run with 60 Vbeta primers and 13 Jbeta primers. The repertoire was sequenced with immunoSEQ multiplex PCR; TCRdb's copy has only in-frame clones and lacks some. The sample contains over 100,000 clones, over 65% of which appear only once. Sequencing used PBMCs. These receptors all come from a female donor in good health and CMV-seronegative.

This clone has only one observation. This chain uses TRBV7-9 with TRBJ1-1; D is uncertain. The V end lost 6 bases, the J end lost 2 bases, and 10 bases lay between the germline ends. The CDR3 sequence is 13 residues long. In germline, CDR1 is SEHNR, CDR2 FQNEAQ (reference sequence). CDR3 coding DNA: TGTGCCAGCAGAGGCCCGGGTAACACTGAAGCTTTCTTT. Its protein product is CASRGPGNTEAFF.

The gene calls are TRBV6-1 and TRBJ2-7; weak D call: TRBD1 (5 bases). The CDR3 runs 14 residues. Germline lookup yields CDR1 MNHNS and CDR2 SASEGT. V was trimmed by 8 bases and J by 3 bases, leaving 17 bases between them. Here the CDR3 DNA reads TGTGCCAGCTCCAGAGGCAGACAGATCTACGAGCAGTACTTC. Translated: CASSRGRQIYEQYF.

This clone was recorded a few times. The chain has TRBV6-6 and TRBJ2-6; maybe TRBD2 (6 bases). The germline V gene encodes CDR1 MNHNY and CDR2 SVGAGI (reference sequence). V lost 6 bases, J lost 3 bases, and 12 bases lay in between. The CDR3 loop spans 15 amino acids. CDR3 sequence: CASSRQGGGANVLTF. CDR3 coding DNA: TGTGCCAGCAGCCGCCAGGGAGGTGGGGCCAACGTCCTGACTTTC.

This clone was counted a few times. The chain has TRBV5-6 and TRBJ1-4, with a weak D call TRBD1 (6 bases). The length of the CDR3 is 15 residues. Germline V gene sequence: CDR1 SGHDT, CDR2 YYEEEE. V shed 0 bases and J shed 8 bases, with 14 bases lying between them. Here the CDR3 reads CASSLAGRGKEKLFF. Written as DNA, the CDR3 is TGTGCCAGCAGCTTGGCGGGCAGGGGTAAGGAAAAACTGTTTTTT.

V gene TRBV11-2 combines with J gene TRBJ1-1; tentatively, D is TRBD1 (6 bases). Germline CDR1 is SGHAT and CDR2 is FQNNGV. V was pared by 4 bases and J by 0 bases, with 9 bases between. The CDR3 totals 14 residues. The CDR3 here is CASSSQGLNTEAFF. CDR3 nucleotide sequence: TGTGCCAGCAGCTCTCAGGGGTTGAACACTGAAGCTTTCTTT.

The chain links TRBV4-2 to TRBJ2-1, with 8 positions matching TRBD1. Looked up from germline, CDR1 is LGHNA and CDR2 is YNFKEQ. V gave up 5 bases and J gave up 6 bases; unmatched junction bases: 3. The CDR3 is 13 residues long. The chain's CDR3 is CASSRTGRNEQFF. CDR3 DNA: TGTGCCAGCAGCAGGACAGGGCGCAATGAGCAGTTCTTC.